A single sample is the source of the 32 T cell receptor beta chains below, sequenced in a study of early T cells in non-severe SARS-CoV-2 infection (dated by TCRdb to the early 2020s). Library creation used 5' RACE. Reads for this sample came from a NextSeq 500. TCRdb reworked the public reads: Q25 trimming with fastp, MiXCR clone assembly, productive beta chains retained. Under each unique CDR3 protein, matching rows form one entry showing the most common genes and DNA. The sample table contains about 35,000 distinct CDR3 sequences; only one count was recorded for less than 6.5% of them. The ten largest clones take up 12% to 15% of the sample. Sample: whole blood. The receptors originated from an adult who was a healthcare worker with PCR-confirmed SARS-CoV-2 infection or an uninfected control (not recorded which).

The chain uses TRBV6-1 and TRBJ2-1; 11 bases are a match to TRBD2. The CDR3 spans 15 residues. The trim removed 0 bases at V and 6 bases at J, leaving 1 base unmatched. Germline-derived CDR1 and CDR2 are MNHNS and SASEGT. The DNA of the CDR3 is TGTGCCAGCAGTGAAGCTACTAGCGGGGGCAATGAGCAGTTCTTC. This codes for CASSEATSGGNEQFF.

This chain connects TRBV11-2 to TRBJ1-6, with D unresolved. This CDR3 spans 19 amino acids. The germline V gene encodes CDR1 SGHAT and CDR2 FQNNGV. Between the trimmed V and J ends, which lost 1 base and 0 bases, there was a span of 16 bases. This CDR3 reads CASSLVTIPTSSYNSPLHF. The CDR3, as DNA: TGTGCCAGCAGCTTAGTGACTATCCCGACGAGCTCCTATAATTCACCCCTCCACTTT.

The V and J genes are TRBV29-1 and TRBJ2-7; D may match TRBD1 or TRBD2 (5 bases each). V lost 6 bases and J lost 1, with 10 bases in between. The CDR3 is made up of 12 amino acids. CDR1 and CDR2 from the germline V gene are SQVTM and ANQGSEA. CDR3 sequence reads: CSVGAGSYEQYF. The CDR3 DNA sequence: TGCAGCGTCGGGGCAGGATCCTACGAGCAGTACTTC.

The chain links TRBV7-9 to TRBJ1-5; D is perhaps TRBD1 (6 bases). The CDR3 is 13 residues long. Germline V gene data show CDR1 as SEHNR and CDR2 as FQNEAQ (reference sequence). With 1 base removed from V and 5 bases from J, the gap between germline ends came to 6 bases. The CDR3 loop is CASSLGGHQPQHF. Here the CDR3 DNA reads TGTGCCAGCAGCTTAGGGGGGCATCAGCCCCAGCATTTT. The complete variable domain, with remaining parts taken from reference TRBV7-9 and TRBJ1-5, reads DTGVSQNPRHKITKRGQNVTFRCDPISEHNRLYWYRQTLGQGPEFLTYFQNEAQLEKSRLLSDRFSAERPKGSFSTLEIQRTEQGDSAMYLCASSLGGHQPQHFGDGTRLSIL.

CDR3 sequence: CASSPSGGDEQYF. DNA of the CDR3: TGCGCCAGCAGTCCTAGCGGGGGGGACGAGCAGTACTTC. The V call is TRBV10-1, the J call TRBJ2-7; 12 nucleotides match TRBD2. CDR3 length equals 13 residues. Germline V gene data show CDR1 as WNHNN and CDR2 as SYGVQD (reference sequence). Trimming at V came to 5 bases and at J to 5 bases, leaving 1 base not matched to a gene.

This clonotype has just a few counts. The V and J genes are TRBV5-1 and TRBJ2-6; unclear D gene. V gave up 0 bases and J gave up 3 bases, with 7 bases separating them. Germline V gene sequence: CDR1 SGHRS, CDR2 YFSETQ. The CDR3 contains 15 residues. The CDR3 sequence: CASSLEPRGANVLTF. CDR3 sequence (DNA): TGCGCCAGCAGCTTGGAACCCCGTGGGGCCAACGTCCTGACTTTC. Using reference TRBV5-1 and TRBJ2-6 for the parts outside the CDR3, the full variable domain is KAGVTQTPRYLIKTRGQQVTLSCSPISGHRSVSWYQQTPGQGLQFLFEYFSETQRNKGNFPGRFSGRQFSNSRSEMNVSTLELGDSALYLCASSLEPRGANVLTFGAGSRLTVL.

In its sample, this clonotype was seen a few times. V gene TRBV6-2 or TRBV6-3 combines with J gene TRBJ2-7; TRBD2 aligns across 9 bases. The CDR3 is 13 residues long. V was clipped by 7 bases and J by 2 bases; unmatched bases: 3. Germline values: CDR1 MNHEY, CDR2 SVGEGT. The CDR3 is CASTPSGAYEQYF. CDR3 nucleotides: TGTGCCAGCACCCCTAGCGGGGCCTACGAGCAGTACTTC.

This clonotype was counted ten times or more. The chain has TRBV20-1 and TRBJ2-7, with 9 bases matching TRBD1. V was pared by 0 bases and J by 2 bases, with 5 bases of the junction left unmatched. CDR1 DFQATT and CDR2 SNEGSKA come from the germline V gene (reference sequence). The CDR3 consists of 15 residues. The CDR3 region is CSARDGTGRPYEQYF. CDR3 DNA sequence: TGCAGTGCTAGAGACGGGACAGGGAGACCCTACGAGCAGTACTTC.

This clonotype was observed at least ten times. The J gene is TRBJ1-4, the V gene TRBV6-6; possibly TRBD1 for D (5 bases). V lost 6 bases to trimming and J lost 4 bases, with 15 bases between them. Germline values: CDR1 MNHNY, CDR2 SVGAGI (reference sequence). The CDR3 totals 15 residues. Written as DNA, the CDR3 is TGTGCCAGCAGAGGGAGTAGGGGTAATAATGAAAAACTGTTTTTT. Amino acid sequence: CASRGSRGNNEKLFF.

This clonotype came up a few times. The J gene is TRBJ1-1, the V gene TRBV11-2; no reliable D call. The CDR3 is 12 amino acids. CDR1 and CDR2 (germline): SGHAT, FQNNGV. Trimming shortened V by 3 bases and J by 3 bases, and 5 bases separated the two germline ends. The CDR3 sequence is CASSFQYTEAFF. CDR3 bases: TGTGCCAGCAGCTTTCAATACACTGAAGCTTTCTTT.

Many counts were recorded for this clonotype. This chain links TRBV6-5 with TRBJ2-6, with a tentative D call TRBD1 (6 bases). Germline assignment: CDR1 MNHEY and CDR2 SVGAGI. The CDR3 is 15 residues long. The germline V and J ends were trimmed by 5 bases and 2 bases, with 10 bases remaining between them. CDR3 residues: CASSTDRTGANVLTF. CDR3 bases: TGTGCCAGCAGTACCGACAGGACTGGGGCCAACGTCCTGACTTTC.

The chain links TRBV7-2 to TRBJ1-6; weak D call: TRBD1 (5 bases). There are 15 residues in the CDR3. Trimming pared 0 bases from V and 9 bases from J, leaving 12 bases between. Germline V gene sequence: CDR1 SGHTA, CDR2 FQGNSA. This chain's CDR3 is CASSLAGQGSSPLHF. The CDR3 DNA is TGTGCCAGCAGCTTAGCGGGCCAGGGAAGTTCACCCCTCCACTTT.

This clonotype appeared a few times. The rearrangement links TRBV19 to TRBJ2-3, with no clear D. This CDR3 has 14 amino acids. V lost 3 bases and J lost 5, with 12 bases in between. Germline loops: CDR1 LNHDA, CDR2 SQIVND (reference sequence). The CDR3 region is CASSMVQTQDTQYF. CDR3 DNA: TGTGCCAGTAGTATGGTCCAGACTCAAGATACGCAGTATTTT.

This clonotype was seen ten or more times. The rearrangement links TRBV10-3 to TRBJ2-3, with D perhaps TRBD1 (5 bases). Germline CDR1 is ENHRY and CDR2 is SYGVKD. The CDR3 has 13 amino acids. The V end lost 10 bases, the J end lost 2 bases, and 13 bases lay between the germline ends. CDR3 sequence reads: CATHGAITDTQYF. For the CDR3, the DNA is TGTGCCACCCATGGGGCGATCACAGATACGCAGTATTTT.

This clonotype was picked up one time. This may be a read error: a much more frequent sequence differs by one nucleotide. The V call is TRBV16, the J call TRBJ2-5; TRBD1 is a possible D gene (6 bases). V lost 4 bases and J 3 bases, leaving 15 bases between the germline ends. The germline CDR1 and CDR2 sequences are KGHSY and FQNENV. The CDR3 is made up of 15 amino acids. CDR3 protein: CASSPRQGREETQYF. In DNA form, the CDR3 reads TGTGCCAGCAGCCCCCGGCAGGGGCGGGAAGAGACCCAGTACTTC.

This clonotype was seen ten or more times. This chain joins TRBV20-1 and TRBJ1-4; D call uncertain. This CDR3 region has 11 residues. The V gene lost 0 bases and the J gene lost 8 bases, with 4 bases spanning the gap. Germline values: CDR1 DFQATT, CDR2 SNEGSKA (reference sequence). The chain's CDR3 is CSAREVEKLFF. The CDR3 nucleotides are TGCAGTGCTAGAGAGGTGGAAAAACTGTTTTTT.

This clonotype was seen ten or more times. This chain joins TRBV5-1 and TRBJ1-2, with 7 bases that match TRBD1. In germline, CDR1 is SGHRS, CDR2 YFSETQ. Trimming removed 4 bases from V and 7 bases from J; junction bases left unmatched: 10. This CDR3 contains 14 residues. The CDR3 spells CASSMDRPSGGYTF. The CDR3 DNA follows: TGCGCCAGCAGCATGGACAGGCCATCGGGTGGCTACACCTTC.

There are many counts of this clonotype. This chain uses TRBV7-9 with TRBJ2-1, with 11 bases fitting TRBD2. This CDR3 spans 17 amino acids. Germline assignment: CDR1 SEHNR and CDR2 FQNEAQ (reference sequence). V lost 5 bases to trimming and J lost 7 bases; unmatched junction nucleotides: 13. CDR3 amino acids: CASSLIPLAGGPNEQFF. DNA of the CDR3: TGTGCCAGCAGCCTAATTCCCCTAGCGGGGGGCCCGAATGAGCAGTTCTTC.

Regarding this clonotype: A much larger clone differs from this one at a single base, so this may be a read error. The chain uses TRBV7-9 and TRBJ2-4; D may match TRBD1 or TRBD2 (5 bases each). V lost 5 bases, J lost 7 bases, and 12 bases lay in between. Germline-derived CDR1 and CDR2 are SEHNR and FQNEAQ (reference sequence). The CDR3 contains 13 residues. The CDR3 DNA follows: TGTGCCAGCAGCATCCTCGGGACCAACATTCAGTACTTC. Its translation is CASSILGTNIQYF.

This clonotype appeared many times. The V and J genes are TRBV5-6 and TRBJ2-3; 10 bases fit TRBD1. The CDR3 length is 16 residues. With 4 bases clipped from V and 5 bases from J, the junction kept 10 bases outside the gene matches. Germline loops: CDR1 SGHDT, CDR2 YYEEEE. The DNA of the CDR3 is TGTGCCAGCAGCCGAGGGGGACAGGGGAATGTAGATACGCAGTATTTT. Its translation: CASSRGGQGNVDTQYF.

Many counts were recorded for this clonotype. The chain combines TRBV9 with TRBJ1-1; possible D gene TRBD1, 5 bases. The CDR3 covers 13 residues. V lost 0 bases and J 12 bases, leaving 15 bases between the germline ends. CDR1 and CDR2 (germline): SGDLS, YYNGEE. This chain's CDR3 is CASSVDEGDLSFF. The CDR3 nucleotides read TGTGCCAGCAGCGTAGATGAAGGGGATTTATCTTTCTTT. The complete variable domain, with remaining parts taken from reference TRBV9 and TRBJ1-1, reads DSGVTQTPKHLITATGQRVTLRCSPRSGDLSVYWYQQSLDQGLQFLIQYYNGEERAKGNILERFSAQQFPDLHSELNLSSLELGDSALYFCASSVDEGDLSFFGQGTRLTVV.

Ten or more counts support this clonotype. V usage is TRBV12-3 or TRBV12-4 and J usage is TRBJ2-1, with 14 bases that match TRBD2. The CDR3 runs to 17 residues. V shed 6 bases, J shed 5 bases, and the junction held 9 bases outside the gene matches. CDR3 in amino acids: CASRLYLTSGGDNEQFF. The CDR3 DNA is TGTGCCAGCAGACTTTACTTGACTAGCGGGGGGGACAATGAGCAGTTCTTC.

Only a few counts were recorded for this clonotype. In DNA form, the CDR3 reads TGTGCCAGCAAGAAGGGGGGTAATTCACCCCTCCACTTT. Its protein is CASKKGGNSPLHF. The chain links TRBV2 to TRBJ1-6, with a weak D call TRBD1 (6 bases). The CDR3 contains 13 residues. In germline, CDR1 is SNHLY, CDR2 FYNNEI. Trimming removed 7 bases from V and 6 bases from J, with 10 bases in between. Together with reference TRBV2 and TRBJ1-6, the CDR3 gives the full variable domain: EPEVTQTPSHQVTQMGQEVILRCVPISNHLYFYWYRQILGQKVEFLVSFYNNEISEKSEIFDDQFSVERPDGSNFTLKIRSTKLEDSAMYFCASKKGGNSPLHFGNGTRLTVT.

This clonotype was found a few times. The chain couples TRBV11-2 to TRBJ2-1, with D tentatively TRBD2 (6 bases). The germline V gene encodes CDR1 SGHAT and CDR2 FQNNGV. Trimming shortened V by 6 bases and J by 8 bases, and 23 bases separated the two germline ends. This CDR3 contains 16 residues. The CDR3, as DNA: TGTGCCAGCAGGACCCGCGGGGCCCCGGGTATTGATGAGCAGTTCTTC. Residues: CASRTRGAPGIDEQFF.

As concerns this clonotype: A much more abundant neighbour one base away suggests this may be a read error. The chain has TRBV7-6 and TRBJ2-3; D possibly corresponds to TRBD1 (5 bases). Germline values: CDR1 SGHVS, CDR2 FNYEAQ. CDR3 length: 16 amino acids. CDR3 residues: CAGSLAAGSGADTQYF. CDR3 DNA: TGTGCCGGCAGCTTAGCCGCAGGGTCTGGGGCAGATACGCAGTATTTT. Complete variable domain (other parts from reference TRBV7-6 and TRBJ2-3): GAGVSQSPRYKVTKRGQDVALRCDPISGHVSLYWYRQALGQGPEFLTYFNYEAQQDKSGLPNDRFSAERPEGSISTLTIQRTEQRDSAMYRCAGSLAAGSGADTQYFGPGTRLTVL.

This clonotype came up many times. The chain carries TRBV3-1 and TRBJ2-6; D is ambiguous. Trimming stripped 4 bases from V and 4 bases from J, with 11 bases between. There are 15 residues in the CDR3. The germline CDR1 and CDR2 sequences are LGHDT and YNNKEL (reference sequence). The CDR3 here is CASSPVGLGANVLTF. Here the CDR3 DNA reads TGTGCCAGCAGCCCCGTTGGGCTAGGGGCCAACGTCCTGACTTTC.

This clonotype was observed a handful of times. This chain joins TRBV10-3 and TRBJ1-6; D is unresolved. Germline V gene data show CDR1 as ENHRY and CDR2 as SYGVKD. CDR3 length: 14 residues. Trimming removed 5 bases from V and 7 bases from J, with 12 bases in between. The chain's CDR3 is CAISPGRPNSPLHF. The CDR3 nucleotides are TGTGCCATCAGTCCCGGGAGGCCCAATTCACCCCTCCACTTT.

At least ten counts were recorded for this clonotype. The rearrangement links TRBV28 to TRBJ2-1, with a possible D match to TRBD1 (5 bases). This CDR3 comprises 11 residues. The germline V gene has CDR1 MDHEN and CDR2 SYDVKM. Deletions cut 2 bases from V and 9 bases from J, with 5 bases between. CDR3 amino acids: CASSLRGEQFF. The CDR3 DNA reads TGTGCCAGCAGTTTAAGGGGTGAGCAGTTCTTC.

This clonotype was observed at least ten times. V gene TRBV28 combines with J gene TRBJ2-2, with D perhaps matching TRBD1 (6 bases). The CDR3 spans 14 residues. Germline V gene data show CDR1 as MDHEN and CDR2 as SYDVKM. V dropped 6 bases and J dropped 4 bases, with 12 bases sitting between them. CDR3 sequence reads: CASSRTGSTGELFF. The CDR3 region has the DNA TGTGCCAGCAGCCGCACAGGGTCCACCGGGGAGCTGTTTTTT.

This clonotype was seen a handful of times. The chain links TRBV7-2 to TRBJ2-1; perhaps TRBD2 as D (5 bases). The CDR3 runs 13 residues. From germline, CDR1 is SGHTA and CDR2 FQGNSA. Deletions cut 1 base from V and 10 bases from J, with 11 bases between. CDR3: CASSLDFGGEQFF. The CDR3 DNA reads TGTGCCAGCAGCTTAGATTTTGGAGGCGAGCAGTTCTTC.

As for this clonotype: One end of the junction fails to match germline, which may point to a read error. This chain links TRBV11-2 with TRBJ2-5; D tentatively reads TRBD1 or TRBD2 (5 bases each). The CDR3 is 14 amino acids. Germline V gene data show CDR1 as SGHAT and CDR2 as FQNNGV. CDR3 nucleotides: TGTGCCAGCAGCGTATCCGGGACCCAACAGACCCAGTACTTC. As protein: CASSVSGTQQTQYF.

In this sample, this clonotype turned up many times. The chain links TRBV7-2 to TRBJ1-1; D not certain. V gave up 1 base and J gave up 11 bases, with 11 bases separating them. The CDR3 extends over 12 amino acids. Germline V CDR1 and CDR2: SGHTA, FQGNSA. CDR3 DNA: TGTGCCAGCAGCTTAGTTGCAGGCGGGGCTTTCTTT. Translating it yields CASSLVAGGAFF.